This T cell receptor beta chain was identified in a study of T cell responses to AZD1222 COVID-19 vaccine. In regard to this clone: No antigen is known for it.

Study-wide findings and caveats: Females outnumbered males among donors, who were mostly white British; clonal diversity was possibly underestimated.

The repertoire was sequenced with immunoSEQ multiplex PCR; TCRdb's copy has only in-frame clones and lacks some. The sample lists some 120,000 clones; just over 90% were seen once. The material was peripheral blood, obtained on day 0 of AZD1222 vaccination. The receptor's source is an adult in good health.

DNA of the CDR3: TGTGCCAGCAGGGGGACTAGCGGGATCAACACCGGGGAGCTGTTTTTT. Its translation is CASRGTSGINTGELFF. The V and J genes are TRBV7-9 and TRBJ2-2; TRBD2 matches 13 bases. From germline, CDR1 is SEHNR and CDR2 FQNEAQ (reference sequence). This CDR3 has 16 residues. After removal of 6 bases from V and 2 bases from J, the junction contained 3 bases not matched to a gene.